This TCR beta chain stems from a study of shared clonotypes between healthy human individuals. Terminally differentiated effector memory CD45RA+ cells were excluded by CCR7 positive selection of CD45RO-negative cells. The repertoire was sequenced with immunoSEQ multiplex PCR; TCRdb's copy has only in-frame clones and lacks some. The sample holds about 820,000 clones, 85% to 95% seen once. Germline V gives CDR1 SGHNT, CDR2 YYREEE (reference sequence). This CDR3 contains 15 residues. With 4 bases clipped from V and 0 bases from J, the junction kept 5 bases outside the gene matches. The sequence was obtained from a man aged 30 to 45 in good health. The rearrangement joins TRBV5-4 to TRBJ1-1, with TRBD1 identical over 8 bases. Sample: naive CD8+ T cells sorted from blood. The CDR3 DNA is TGTGCCAGCAGCCCTGGACAGGGCTTGAACACTGAAGCTTTCTTT. This translates into CASSPGQGLNTEAFF.